The present TCR beta chain was sequenced within a study of blood T cell repertoires in COVID-19. The V gene lost 8 bases and the J gene lost 10 bases, with 17 bases spanning the gap. This CDR3 contains 13 residues. Germline V gives CDR1 SGHTA, CDR2 FQGNSA. TCRdb's copy holds only in-frame clones and misses some; the assay was immunoSEQ multiplex PCR. The table shows about 200,000 clones, with 85% occurring only once. Material for sequencing was peripheral blood. The J gene is TRBJ1-4, the V gene TRBV7-2, with a weak D call TRBD1 (5 bases). The sequence came from a man aged 60 to 75 with COVID-19, enrolled during active disease. The CDR3 region has the DNA TGTGCCAGCGGGGCGGAAAAAAGGTCAAAACTGTTTTTT. Its protein product is CASGAEKRSKLFF.